Listed below are T cell receptor beta chains from one sample, sequenced in a study of cytomegalovirus exposure and HLA in healthy donors. Assay used: immunoSEQ multiplex PCR; TCRdb lists only in-frame clones, some missing. This sample yields approximately 200,000 clones, of which roughly 83% are seen a single time; approximately 1.4% belongs to the top ten. Source material: PBMCs. These receptors all come from a girl aged 5 to 17 in good health and CMV-seronegative. Each CDR3 is given with its conserved first and last residue. The order of the fields is J gene, clone size, D gene, V gene, CDR3 DNA, CDR3 protein. A D gene is named only where the DNA matches it firmly. Not every row has a clone size; where given, it reads once, few, many or a size class.

J: TRBJ2-1
size: -
D: TRBD2
V: TRBV28
DNA: TGTGCCAGCAGTTTGGGCGGCGGGGGGGCGGGCAATGAGCAGTTCTTC
CDR3: CASSLGGGGAGNEQFF

J: TRBJ2-2
size: -
D: TRBD1
V: TRBV7-9
DNA: TGTGCCAGCAGCTTGCTGGACAGGAGCGGGGAGCTGTTTTTT
CDR3: CASSLLDRSGELFF

J: TRBJ1-1
size: -
D: -
V: TRBV28
DNA: TGTGCCAGCAGTTTGGGGGGGGCTGAAGCTTTCTTT
CDR3: CASSLGGAEAFF

J: TRBJ1-2
size: -
D: -
V: TRBV4-1
DNA: TGCGCCAGCAGCCGGCCCCCCTATGGCTACACCTTC
CDR3: CASSRPPYGYTF

J: TRBJ2-3
size: -
D: -
V: TRBV6-6
DNA: TGTGCCAGCAGTTACGGTGGGGCGCTACAAGCAGATACGCAGTATTTT
CDR3: CASSYGGALQADTQYF

J: TRBJ2-5
size: -
D: -
V: TRBV6-1
DNA: TGTGCCAGCAGTGTCGGGCGCGGGATAATTCCACAAGAGACCCAGTACTTC
CDR3: CASSVGRGIIPQETQYF

J: TRBJ1-4
size: -
D: -
V: TRBV10-3
DNA: TGTGCCATCAGGAGCGTCCTCGAAGGCGAAAAACTGTTTTTT
CDR3: CAIRSVLEGEKLFF

J: TRBJ2-7
size: -
D: TRBD2
V: TRBV6-1
DNA: TGTGCCAGCAGTGGGTTCCGACTAGCGGGGTCCTACGAGCAGTACTTC
CDR3: CASSGFRLAGSYEQYF

J: TRBJ1-2
size: -
D: TRBD1
V: TRBV30
DNA: TGTGCCTGGAGTGTGGAGGGGGCGCGGGGCTACACCTTC
CDR3: CAWSVEGARGYTF

J: TRBJ1-5
size: -
D: -
V: TRBV4-3
DNA: TGCGCCAGCAGCCAAGATCTCATCGGGGAGTCCTTCCTCAATCAGCCCCAGCATTTT
CDR3: CASSQDLIGESFLNQPQHF

J: TRBJ2-5
size: -
D: TRBD2
V: TRBV5-6
DNA: TGTGCCAGCAGCTTGTTGCTAGCGGATACCTTTGCTGAGACCCAGTACTTC
CDR3: CASSLLLADTFAETQYF

J: TRBJ1-1
size: -
D: TRBD1
V: TRBV27
DNA: TGTGCCAGCAGTTTAACCCCGTATCAGGGGGCAAAGTATGGAGCTTTCTTT
CDR3: CASSLTPYQGAKYGAFF

J: TRBJ2-3
size: -
D: TRBD2
V: TRBV2
DNA: TGTGCCAGCAGAGTTGGCCTAGCGGGACCATCTAGCACAGATACGCAGTATTTT
CDR3: CASRVGLAGPSSTDTQYF

J: TRBJ1-1
size: -
D: TRBD1
V: TRBV27
DNA: TGTGCCAGCAGTCCATCCGGGACAGGGGGCGAAGCTTTCTTT
CDR3: CASSPSGTGGEAFF

J: TRBJ1-2
size: -
D: -
V: TRBV15
DNA: TGTGCCACCAGCAGCTATAATCAGCGCGATAACTATGGCTACACCTTC
CDR3: CATSSYNQRDNYGYTF

J: TRBJ2-2
size: -
D: -
V: TRBV27
DNA: TGTGCCAGCAGTTTACTCAACATACCGAACACCGGGGAGCTGTTTTTT
CDR3: CASSLLNIPNTGELFF

J: TRBJ1-2
size: -
D: TRBD1
V: TRBV28
DNA: TGTGCCAGCAGTAGGGACAGCCCAAACTATGGCTACACCTTC
CDR3: CASSRDSPNYGYTF

J: TRBJ1-2
size: -
D: -
V: TRBV6-1
DNA: TGTGCCAGTCTGAGTAGGGGAATGAACTATGGCTACACCTTC
CDR3: CASLSRGMNYGYTF

J: TRBJ1-1
size: -
D: TRBD1
V: TRBV6-1
DNA: TGTGCCAGCAGCCTAACAGGGGGGAACACTGAAGCTTTCTTT
CDR3: CASSLTGGNTEAFF

J: TRBJ1-6
size: -
D: -
V: TRBV18
DNA: TGTGCCAGCTCACCAACTAGATCCTCGGGGTCACCCCTCCACTTT
CDR3: CASSPTRSSGSPLHF

J: TRBJ1-1
size: -
D: -
V: TRBV7-9
DNA: TGTGCCAGCAGCCCTGGGGAGGGTGTAAGGGTGAACACTGAAGCTTTCTTT
CDR3: CASSPGEGVRVNTEAFF

J: TRBJ2-1
size: -
D: -
V: TRBV5-6
DNA: TGTGCCAGCAGCTTAGGCGGGCCAGGAGGCCGGGGTGAGCAGTTCTTC
CDR3: CASSLGGPGGRGEQFF

J: TRBJ2-7
size: -
D: TRBD1
V: TRBV5-1
DNA: TGCGCCAGCCGACTTGGACAGGGGAGCGAGCAGTACTTC
CDR3: CASRLGQGSEQYF

J: TRBJ1-1
size: -
D: -
V: TRBV2
DNA: TGTGCCAGCAGAATAGAAGGGGCCTTAAGAAACACTGAAGCTTTCTTT
CDR3: CASRIEGALRNTEAFF

J: TRBJ1-4
size: -
D: TRBD1
V: TRBV6-5
DNA: TGTGCCAGCAGTTACTCGCCGACAGGGGGAATGTTTTTT
CDR3: CASSYSPTGGMFF

J: TRBJ1-1
size: -
D: -
V: TRBV27
DNA: TGTGCCAGCAGCCATCAGGTTAGGAACACTGAAGCTTTCTTT
CDR3: CASSHQVRNTEAFF

J: TRBJ1-1
size: -
D: TRBD1
V: TRBV28
DNA: TGTGCCAGCAGGGTAGACAGGGAGAACACTGAAGCTTTCTTT
CDR3: CASRVDRENTEAFF

J: TRBJ1-2
size: -
D: TRBD1
V: TRBV7-9
DNA: TGTGCCAGCAGTCTGGCTGGGGCAGGACAGGCAAGAGGCTATGGCTACACCTTC
CDR3: CASSLAGAGQARGYGYTF

J: TRBJ2-3
size: -
D: TRBD1
V: TRBV5-1
DNA: TGCGCCAGCAGTCCTAGACAGGGAATACAGTATTTT
CDR3: CASSPRQGIQYF

J: TRBJ1-2
size: -
D: TRBD1
V: TRBV6-5
DNA: TGTGCCAGCAGTTACCGGGGGACAGACTATGGCTACACCTTC
CDR3: CASSYRGTDYGYTF

J: TRBJ2-3
size: -
D: TRBD1
V: TRBV30
DNA: TGTGCCTGGGGGGGACAGAGCACAGATACGCAGTATTTT
CDR3: CAWGGQSTDTQYF

J: TRBJ1-1
size: -
D: -
V: TRBV29-1
DNA: TGCAGCGTCGCAGGTGGGAGGGCGGTCCCTGAAGCTTTCTTT
CDR3: CSVAGGRAVPEAFF

J: TRBJ2-7
size: few
D: -
V: TRBV28
DNA: TGTGCCAGCAGTTTAGTTAGCTACGAGCAGTACTTC
CDR3: CASSLVSYEQYF

J: TRBJ1-2
size: -
D: -
V: TRBV5-1
DNA: TGCGCCAGCAGCGTGACGACGAGGGTAGAGGATGGCTACACCTTC
CDR3: CASSVTTRVEDGYTF

J: TRBJ1-2
size: few
D: TRBD1
V: TRBV6-5
DNA: TGTGCCAGCAGTTACGGGACAGACGGTCGCTACACCTTC
CDR3: CASSYGTDGRYTF

J: TRBJ2-7
size: once
D: TRBD1
V: TRBV28
DNA: TGTGCCAGCAGCCCTGCTGGGACAGGGTTCTACGAGCAGTACTTC
CDR3: CASSPAGTGFYEQYF